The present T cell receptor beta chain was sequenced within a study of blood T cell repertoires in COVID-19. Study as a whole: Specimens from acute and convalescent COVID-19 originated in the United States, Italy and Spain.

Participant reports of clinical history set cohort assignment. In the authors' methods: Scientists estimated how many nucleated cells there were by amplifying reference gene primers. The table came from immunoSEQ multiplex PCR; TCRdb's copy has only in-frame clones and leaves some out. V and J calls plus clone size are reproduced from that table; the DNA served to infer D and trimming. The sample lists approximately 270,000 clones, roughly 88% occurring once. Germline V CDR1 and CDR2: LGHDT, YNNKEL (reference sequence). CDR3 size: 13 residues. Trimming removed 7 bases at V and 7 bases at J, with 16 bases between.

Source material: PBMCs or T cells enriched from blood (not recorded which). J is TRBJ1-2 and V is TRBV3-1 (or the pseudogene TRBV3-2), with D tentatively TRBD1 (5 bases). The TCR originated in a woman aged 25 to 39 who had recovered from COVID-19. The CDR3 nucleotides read TGTGCCAGCACCCGGCGGGGGTCCCTTGGCTACACCTTC. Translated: CASTRRGSLGYTF.